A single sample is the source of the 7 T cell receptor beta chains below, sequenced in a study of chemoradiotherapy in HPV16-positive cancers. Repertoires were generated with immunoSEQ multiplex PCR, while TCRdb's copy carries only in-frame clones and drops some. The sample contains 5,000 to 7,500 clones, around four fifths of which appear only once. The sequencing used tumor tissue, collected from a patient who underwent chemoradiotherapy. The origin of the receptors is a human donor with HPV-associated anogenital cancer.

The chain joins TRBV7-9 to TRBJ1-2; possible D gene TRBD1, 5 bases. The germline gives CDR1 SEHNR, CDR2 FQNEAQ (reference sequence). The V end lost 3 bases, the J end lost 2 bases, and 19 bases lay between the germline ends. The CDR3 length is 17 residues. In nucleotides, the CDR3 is TGTGCCAGCAGCTTGTGGGGGAGTCTCGATCCAAACTATGGCTACACCTTC. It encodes CASSLWGSLDPNYGYTF.

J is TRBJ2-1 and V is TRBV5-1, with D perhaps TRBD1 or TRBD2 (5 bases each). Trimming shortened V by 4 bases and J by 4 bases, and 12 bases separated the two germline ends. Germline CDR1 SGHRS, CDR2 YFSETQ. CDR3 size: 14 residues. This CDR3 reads CASSLGTEYNEQFF. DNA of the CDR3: TGCGCCAGCAGCCTAGGGACGGAATACAATGAGCAGTTCTTC.

CDR3 DNA sequence: TGTGCCAGCAGCCCCGGACAGGACCTAGACGGAAACACCATATATTTT. It is translated as CASSPGQDLDGNTIYF. The J gene is TRBJ1-3, the V gene TRBV7-9; 7 bases align to TRBD1. The V gene end was trimmed by 5 bases and the J gene end by 4 bases; junction bases not matched to a gene: 11. This CDR3 comprises 16 residues. Germline V gene sequence: CDR1 SEHNR, CDR2 FQNEAQ (reference sequence). Filled out from reference TRBV7-9 and TRBJ1-3, the complete variable domain reads DTGVSQNPRHKITKRGQNVTFRCDPISEHNRLYWYRQTLGQGPEFLTYFQNEAQLEKSRLLSDRFSAERPKGSFSTLEIQRTEQGDSAMYLCASSPGQDLDGNTIYFGEGSWLTVV.

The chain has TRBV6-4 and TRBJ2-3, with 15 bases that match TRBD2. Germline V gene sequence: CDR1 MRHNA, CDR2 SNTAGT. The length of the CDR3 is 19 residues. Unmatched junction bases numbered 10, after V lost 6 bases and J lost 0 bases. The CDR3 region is CASSAGTSGGPTSTDTQYF. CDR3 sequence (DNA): TGTGCCAGCAGCGCCGGGACTAGCGGGGGGCCCACTAGCACAGATACGCAGTATTTT.

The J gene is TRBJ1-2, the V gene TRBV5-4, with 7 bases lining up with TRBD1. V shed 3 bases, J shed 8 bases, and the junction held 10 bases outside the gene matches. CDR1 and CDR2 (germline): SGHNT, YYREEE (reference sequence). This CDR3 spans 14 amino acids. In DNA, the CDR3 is TGTGCCAGCAGCTCGAAAGACAGGGTTGGCGGCTACACCTTC. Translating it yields CASSSKDRVGGYTF.

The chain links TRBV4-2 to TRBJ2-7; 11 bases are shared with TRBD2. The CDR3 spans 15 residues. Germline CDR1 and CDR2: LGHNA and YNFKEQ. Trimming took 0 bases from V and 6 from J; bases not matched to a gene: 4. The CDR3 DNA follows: TGTGCCAGCAGCCAAGAGGGACTAGCGGCCCGCGAGCAGTACTTC. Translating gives CASSQEGLAAREQYF.

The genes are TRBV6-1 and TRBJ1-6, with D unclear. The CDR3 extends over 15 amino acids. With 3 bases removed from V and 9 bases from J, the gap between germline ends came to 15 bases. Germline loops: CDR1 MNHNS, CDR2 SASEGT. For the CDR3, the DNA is TGTGCCAGCAGTGACGGTGGTCTATCGGCTTCACCCCTCCACTTT. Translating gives CASSDGGLSASPLHF.